Shown below are 2 T cell receptor beta chains from a single sample sequenced in a study of T cell responses to AZD1222 COVID-19 vaccine. The repertoire was sequenced with immunoSEQ multiplex PCR; TCRdb's copy has only in-frame clones and lacks some. The sample lists 100,000 to 150,000 clones, 90% occurring once. The starting material was peripheral blood, obtained 28 days after the second dose of the MenACWY control vaccine. The receptor source for this set is an adult who received the MenACWY meningococcal vaccine as a control.

This chain links TRBV4-2 with TRBJ2-2; tentative D call: TRBD2 (5 bases). V dropped 1 base and J dropped 7 bases, with 13 bases sitting between them. CDR3 length: 15 residues. CDR1 and CDR2 (germline): LGHNA, YNFKEQ. The CDR3 DNA reads TGTGCCAGCAGCCAAGGGAGGACTGTCGGCGGGGAGCTGTTTTTT. Its protein product is CASSQGRTVGGELFF.

The chain links TRBV6-4 to TRBJ2-7; D gene unclear. The CDR3 contains 13 residues. Germline V lookup: CDR1 MRHNA, CDR2 SNTAGT. The V gene lost 2 bases and the J gene lost 1 base, with 6 bases spanning the gap. The CDR3 DNA reads as TGTGCCAGCAGTGACAGACCTTCCTACGAGCAGTACGTC. It specifies CASSDRPSYEQYV.